Shown below are 16 T cell receptor beta chains from a single sample sequenced in a study of neurological immune-mediated disorders. Stated time point: longitudinal time-point 2. TCRdb redid the calling of the 5' RACE reads with MiXCR, one entry per CDR3 protein. The data contain approximately 85,000 distinct CDR3 sequences, under 15% of them seen just once; the ten biggest clones take up approximately 5%. Sequences were obtained from PBMCs. All receptors come from a female donor with HTLV-1-associated myelopathy (HAM/TSP).

V gene TRBV9 combines with J gene TRBJ2-1, with TRBD2 matching over 16 bases. Germline V CDR1 and CDR2: SGDLS, YYNGEE. The CDR3 extends over 20 amino acids. V dropped 0 bases and J dropped 0; count of bases not matched to a gene: 6. The CDR3 here is CASSVGLGTSGGASYNEQFF. CDR3 DNA sequence: TGTGCCAGCAGCGTAGGCCTTGGGACTAGCGGGGGGGCCTCCTACAATGAGCAGTTCTTC.

This clonotype was seen many times. This chain joins TRBV12-5 and TRBJ2-1; possible D gene TRBD1, 6 bases. This CDR3 region has 21 residues. The germline gives CDR1 LGHNT, CDR2 FRNRAP. Trimming stripped 2 bases from V and 4 bases from J, with 30 bases between. CDR3 coding DNA: TGTGCTAGTGGTTTGACTTCAAGTCTGAGGGGAACAGGGACAATTTACAATGAGCAGTTCTTC. Its protein product is CASGLTSSLRGTGTIYNEQFF.

This clonotype was detected many times. This chain uses TRBV28 with TRBJ2-7; 8 bases fit TRBD1. Trimming removed 7 bases from V and 10 bases from J; junction bases left unmatched: 18. Looked up from germline, CDR1 is MDHEN and CDR2 is SYDVKM. The CDR3 consists of 15 residues. In nucleotides, the CDR3 is TGTGCCAGCACTTCCCCACACTTCGACAGGGGCTCTCAGTACTTC. It encodes CASTSPHFDRGSQYF.

In this sample, this clonotype turned up many times. The V and J genes are TRBV2 and TRBJ2-6; the D is unclear. The germline V gene encodes CDR1 SNHLY and CDR2 FYNNEI. CDR3 length: 14 amino acids. V was pared by 2 bases and J by 1 base, with 3 bases between. The CDR3: CASSELSGANVLTF. The CDR3 coding sequence is TGTGCCAGCAGTGAACTGTCTGGGGCCAACGTCCTGACTTTC.

This clonotype came up many times. J is TRBJ2-1 and V is TRBV13; 9 positions agree with TRBD1. The CDR3 covers 17 residues. Germline V CDR1 and CDR2: PRHDT, FYEKMQ (reference sequence). V shed 1 base and J 4 bases; nucleotides not matched to a gene: 8. The CDR3 loop reads CASSLEGTGLEYNEQFF. In DNA, the CDR3 is TGTGCCAGCAGCTTAGAAGGGACAGGGCTCGAGTACAATGAGCAGTTCTTC.

This clonotype has a handful of counts. The rearrangement joins TRBV5-6 to TRBJ2-7; possible D gene TRBD1, 5 bases. Trimming shortened V by 0 bases and J by 0 bases, and 16 bases separated the two germline ends. The CDR3 loop spans 17 amino acids. Germline CDR1 reads SGHDT; CDR2 reads YYEEEE. The CDR3 loop reads CASSLEGGDRLSYEQYF. CDR3 bases: TGTGCCAGCAGCTTGGAAGGTGGAGACAGACTCTCCTACGAGCAGTACTTC. The variable domain in full, completed from reference TRBV5-6 and TRBJ2-7, reads DAGVTQSPTHLIKTRGQQVTLRCSPKSGHDTVSWYQQALGQGPQFIFQYYEEEERQRGNFPDRFSGHQFPNYSSELNVNALLLGDSALYLCASSLEGGDRLSYEQYFGPGTRLTVT.

This clonotype occurred a few times. V and J are TRBV24-1 and TRBJ2-3; 8 bases map to TRBD2. The ends lost 4 bases at V and 1 base at J; junction bases unmatched: 6. This CDR3 spans 16 amino acids. Per the germline V gene, CDR1 is KGHDR and CDR2 is SFDVKD. In nucleotides, the CDR3 is TGTGCCACCAGTGAACCCCGGGGGGGCCGCACAGATACGCAGTATTTT. The encoded protein is CATSEPRGGRTDTQYF.

As DNA, the CDR3 is TGTGCCAGCAGCCAAGGGCTAGCGCGGATTAACGAGCAGTTCTTC. This codes for CASSQGLARINEQFF. The chain combines TRBV4-2 with TRBJ2-7; the D gene is possibly TRBD2 (6 bases). The J call may not be correct, given that the DNA end is closer to TRBJ2-1. The CDR3 runs 15 residues. Looked up from germline, CDR1 is LGHNA and CDR2 is YNFKEQ.

This clonotype came up many times. This chain joins TRBV27 and TRBJ1-5; 7 bases line up with TRBD1. The CDR3 runs 15 residues. The germline V gene has CDR1 MNHEY and CDR2 SMNVEV (reference sequence). With V trimmed by 5 bases and J by 2 bases, 6 bases remained unmatched. This chain's CDR3 is CASSLQGNRNQPQHF. For the CDR3, the DNA is TGTGCCAGCAGTCTACAGGGGAACCGCAATCAGCCCCAGCATTTT.

This clonotype was counted at least ten times. CDR3 sequence: CATRADANYGYTF. CDR3 DNA: TGTGCCACCAGGGCAGACGCTAACTATGGCTACACCTTC. V is TRBV15 and J is TRBJ1-2; D is undetermined. Germline V lookup: CDR1 LNHNV, CDR2 YYDKDF (reference sequence). The CDR3 contains 13 residues. The germline V and J ends were trimmed by 6 bases and 0 bases, with 8 bases remaining between them.

This clonotype was seen repeatedly, ten times or more. One junction end does not reproduce the germline sequence, and a read error may be involved. This chain uses TRBV15 with TRBJ2-7, with D hard to call. The CDR3 is made up of 13 amino acids. Germline V lookup: CDR1 LNHNV, CDR2 YYDKDF (reference sequence). The CDR3 DNA reads TGTGCTACCAGCAGAGATATTCAATCCGAGCAGTACTTC. This encodes CATSRDIQSEQYF.

This clonotype came up many times. This chain connects TRBV20-1 to TRBJ1-4; D remains ambiguous. Germline V CDR1 and CDR2: DFQATT, SNEGSKA (reference sequence). V lost 5 bases, J lost 7 bases, and 20 bases lay in between. The CDR3 has 15 amino acids. The CDR3 loop is CSAGSQRVTGEKLFF. In DNA, the CDR3 is TGCAGTGCTGGATCCCAGAGGGTAACGGGTGAAAAACTGTTTTTT.

This clonotype was recorded at least ten times. CDR3 coding DNA: TGCGCCAGCAGCCAAGATAGGGGACAGGGGCCGTACGAGCAGTACTTC. This sequence encodes CASSQDRGQGPYEQYF. The rearrangement uses TRBV4-1 and TRBJ2-7, with 10 bases matching TRBD1. The length of the CDR3 is 16 residues. V trimming: 0 bases; J trimming: 4 bases; junction bases outside the gene matches: 6. Germline lookup yields CDR1 MGHRA and CDR2 YSYEKL.

J is TRBJ2-3 and V is TRBV5-1, with D perhaps TRBD2 (6 bases). Between the trimmed V and J ends, which lost 0 bases and 2 bases, there was a span of 10 bases. CDR1 and CDR2 (germline): SGHRS, YFSETQ. CDR3 length: 15 amino acids. The DNA for the CDR3 is TGCGCCAGCAGCTTGGGATGGGGGGACACAGATACGCAGTATTTT. As protein: CASSLGWGDTDTQYF.

At least ten counts were recorded for this clonotype. The gene calls are TRBV7-9 and TRBJ2-7; tentative D call: TRBD2 (7 bases). The germline gives CDR1 SEHNR, CDR2 FQNEAQ (reference sequence). Deletions cut 7 bases from V and 4 bases from J, with 23 bases between. The CDR3 contains 16 residues. CDR3 sequence: CASTPQPGGASYEQYF. Written as DNA, the CDR3 is TGTGCCAGCACCCCGCAGCCGGGGGGCGCTTCTTACGAGCAGTACTTC.

This clonotype was seen at least ten times. The rearrangement links TRBV20-1 to TRBJ2-4, with D perhaps matching TRBD1 (6 bases). Germline-derived CDR1 and CDR2 are DFQATT and SNEGSKA (reference sequence). V dropped 6 bases and J dropped 1 base, with 13 bases sitting between them. This CDR3 spans 14 amino acids. The DNA of the CDR3 is TGCAGTGCAAGTACAGGGTCTGCCAAAAACATTCAGTACTTC. It yields the protein CSASTGSAKNIQYF.